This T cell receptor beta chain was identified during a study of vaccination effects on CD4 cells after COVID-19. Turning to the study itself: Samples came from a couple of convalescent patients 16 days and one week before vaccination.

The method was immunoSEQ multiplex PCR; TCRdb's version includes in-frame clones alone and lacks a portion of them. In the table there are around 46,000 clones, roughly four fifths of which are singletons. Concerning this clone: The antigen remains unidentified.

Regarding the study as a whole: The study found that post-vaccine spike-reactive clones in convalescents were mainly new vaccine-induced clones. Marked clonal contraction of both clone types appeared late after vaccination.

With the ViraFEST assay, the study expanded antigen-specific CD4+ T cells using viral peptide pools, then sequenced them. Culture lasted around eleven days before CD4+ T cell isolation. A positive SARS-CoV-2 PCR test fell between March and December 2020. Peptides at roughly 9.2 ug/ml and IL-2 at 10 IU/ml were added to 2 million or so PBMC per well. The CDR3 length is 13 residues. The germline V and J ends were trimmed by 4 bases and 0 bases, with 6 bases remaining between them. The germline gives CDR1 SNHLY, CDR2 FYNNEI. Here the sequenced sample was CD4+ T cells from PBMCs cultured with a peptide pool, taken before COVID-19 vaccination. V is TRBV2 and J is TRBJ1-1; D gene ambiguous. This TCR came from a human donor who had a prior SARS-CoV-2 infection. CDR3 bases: TGTGCCAGCAGTGGGGAAGTGAACACTGAAGCTTTCTTT. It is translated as CASSGEVNTEAFF.